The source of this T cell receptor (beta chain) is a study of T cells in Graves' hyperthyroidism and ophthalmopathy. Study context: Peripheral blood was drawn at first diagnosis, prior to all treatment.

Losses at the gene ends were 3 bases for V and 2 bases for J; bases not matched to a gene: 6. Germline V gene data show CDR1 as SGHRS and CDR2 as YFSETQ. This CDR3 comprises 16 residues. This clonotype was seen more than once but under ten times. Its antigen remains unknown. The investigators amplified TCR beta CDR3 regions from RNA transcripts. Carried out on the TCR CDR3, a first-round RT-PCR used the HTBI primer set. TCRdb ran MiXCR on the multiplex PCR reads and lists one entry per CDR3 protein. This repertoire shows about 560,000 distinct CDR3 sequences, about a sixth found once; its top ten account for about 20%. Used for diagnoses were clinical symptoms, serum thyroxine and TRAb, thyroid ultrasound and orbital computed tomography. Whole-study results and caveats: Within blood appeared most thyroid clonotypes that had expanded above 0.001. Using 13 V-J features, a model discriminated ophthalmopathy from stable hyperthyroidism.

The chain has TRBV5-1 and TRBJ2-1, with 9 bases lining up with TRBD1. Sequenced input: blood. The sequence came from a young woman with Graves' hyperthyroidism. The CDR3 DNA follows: TGCGCCAGCAGCTCAAACAGGGGGCTCCCCTACAATGAGCAGTTCTTC. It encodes CASSSNRGLPYNEQFF.